The text below deals with one T cell receptor beta chain. Antigen unknown. Compared with germline, one end of the junction differs, possibly owing to a read error. The library came from three nested PCR rounds adapted from ARM-PCR protocols. TCRdb fed the multiplex PCR reads into MiXCR, producing one record per CDR3 protein. Seen here are approximately 110,000 distinct CDR3 sequences, 50% to 70% observed once, and the top ten hold roughly 20%. The CDR3 sequence is 18 residues long. Per germline, CDR1 SGHKS and CDR2 YYEKEE (reference sequence). This entry is derived from a study of tumor and adjacent non-tumor tissue in lung cancer. At the level of the study: Stage I to III disease affected about ten men and 5 women aged 31 to 76.

Study outcomes and limitations: Patients with more diverse tumor TCRs had worse survival. Tumor tissue had significantly higher TCR diversity than normal lung.

RNA was extracted from bulk tissue without any cell sorting. Distant lung tissue was collected more than 3 cm away from the tumor edge. This sequence was found in a man in his sixties with non-small cell lung cancer. The source material was distant non-tumor lung tissue. This sequence joins TRBV5-5 and TRBJ2-7; D is possibly TRBD1 (6 bases). The CDR3: CTSSLAAISGIGGSEQYF. The CDR3 region has the DNA TGTACCAGCAGCTTGGCGGCAATATCCGGGATAGGGGGTAGCGAGCAGTACTTC.